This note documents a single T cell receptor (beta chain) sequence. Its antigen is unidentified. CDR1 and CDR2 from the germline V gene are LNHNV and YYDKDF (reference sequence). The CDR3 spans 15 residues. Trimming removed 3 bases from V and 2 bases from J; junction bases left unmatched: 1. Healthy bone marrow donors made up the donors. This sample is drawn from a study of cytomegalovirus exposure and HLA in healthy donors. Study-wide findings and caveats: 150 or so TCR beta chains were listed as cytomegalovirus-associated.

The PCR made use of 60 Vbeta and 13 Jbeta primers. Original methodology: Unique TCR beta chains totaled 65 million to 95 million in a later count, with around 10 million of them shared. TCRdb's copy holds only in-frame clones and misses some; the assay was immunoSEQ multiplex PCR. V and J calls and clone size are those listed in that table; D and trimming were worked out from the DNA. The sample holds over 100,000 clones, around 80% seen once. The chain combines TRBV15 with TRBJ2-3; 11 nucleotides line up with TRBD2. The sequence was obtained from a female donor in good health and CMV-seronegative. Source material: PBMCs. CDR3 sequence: CATSSSGGATDTQYF. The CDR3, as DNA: TGTGCCACCAGCAGTAGCGGGGGGGCCACAGATACGCAGTATTTT. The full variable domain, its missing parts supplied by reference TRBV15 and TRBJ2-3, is DAMVIQNPRYQVTQFGKPVTLSCSQTLNHNVMYWYQQKSSQAPKLLFHYYDKDFNNEADTPDNFQSRRPNTSFCFLDIRSPGLGDTAMYLCATSSSGGATDTQYFGPGTRLTVL.